Listed below are T cell receptor beta chains from one sample, sequenced in a study of blood T cell repertoires in COVID-19. TCRdb's table, derived via immunoSEQ multiplex PCR, lists solely in-frame clones and lacks some. Of about 260,000 clones listed, more than 75% were seen once; the top ten hold over 2%. The source material was peripheral blood. These receptors were obtained from a woman between 50 and 59 years old with acute or convalescent COVID-19. CDR3s include the opening cysteine and the closing phenylalanine or tryptophan. D genes are given only for firm matches. Size is omitted from some rows. Given values are once, few, many or a class for expanded clones.

J gene: TRBJ1-1
V gene: TRBV5-1
D gene: NA
clone size: NA
CDR3 DNA: TGCGCCAGCAGCTTGTCACAGTTGAACACTGAAGCTTTCTTT
CDR3 protein: CASSLSQLNTEAFF

J gene: TRBJ1-1
V gene: TRBV5-1
D gene: TRBD1
clone size: NA
CDR3 DNA: TGCGCCAGCAGCAAGGACAGGGACACTGAAGCTTTCTTT
CDR3 protein: CASSKDRDTEAFF

J gene: TRBJ1-5
V gene: TRBV20-1
D gene: TRBD1
clone size: few
CDR3 DNA: TGCAGTGCTAGTACGCAGGGGGCAGGTCAGCCCCAGCATTTT
CDR3 protein: CSASTQGAGQPQHF

J gene: TRBJ1-2
V gene: TRBV28
D gene: TRBD1
clone size: NA
CDR3 DNA: TGTGCCAGCAGTTCTTCAGGGACAGGGTTTGGCTACACCTTC
CDR3 protein: CASSSSGTGFGYTF

J gene: TRBJ1-5
V gene: TRBV7-8
D gene: NA
clone size: few
CDR3 DNA: TGTGCCAGCAGCTTAGCGGTCGGGGGGATTCAGCCCCAGCATTTT
CDR3 protein: CASSLAVGGIQPQHF

J gene: TRBJ1-2
V gene: TRBV18
D gene: NA
clone size: NA
CDR3 DNA: TGTGCCAGCTCACCGCAACAGGGCAGGACTTACTATGGCTACACCTTC
CDR3 protein: CASSPQQGRTYYGYTF

J gene: TRBJ2-1
V gene: TRBV10-3
D gene: TRBD2
clone size: NA
CDR3 DNA: TGTGCCATCAGTGAGGGCCCTAGCGGGAACTCCTACAATGAGCAGTTCTTC
CDR3 protein: CAISEGPSGNSYNEQFF

J gene: TRBJ2-1
V gene: TRBV11-2
D gene: TRBD2
clone size: NA
CDR3 DNA: TGTGCCAGCAGCACCCGACTAGCGGGAGCCGTAATCTTC
CDR3 protein: CASSTRLAGAVIF

J gene: TRBJ1-5
V gene: TRBV15
D gene: TRBD1
clone size: NA
CDR3 DNA: TGTGCCACCAGCCGGGGGACAGGGGATCAGCCCCAGCATTTT
CDR3 protein: CATSRGTGDQPQHF

J gene: TRBJ2-7
V gene: TRBV27
D gene: NA
clone size: NA
CDR3 DNA: TGTGCCAGCAGTTTAGGTGAGCGGAACGAGCAGTACTTC
CDR3 protein: CASSLGERNEQYF